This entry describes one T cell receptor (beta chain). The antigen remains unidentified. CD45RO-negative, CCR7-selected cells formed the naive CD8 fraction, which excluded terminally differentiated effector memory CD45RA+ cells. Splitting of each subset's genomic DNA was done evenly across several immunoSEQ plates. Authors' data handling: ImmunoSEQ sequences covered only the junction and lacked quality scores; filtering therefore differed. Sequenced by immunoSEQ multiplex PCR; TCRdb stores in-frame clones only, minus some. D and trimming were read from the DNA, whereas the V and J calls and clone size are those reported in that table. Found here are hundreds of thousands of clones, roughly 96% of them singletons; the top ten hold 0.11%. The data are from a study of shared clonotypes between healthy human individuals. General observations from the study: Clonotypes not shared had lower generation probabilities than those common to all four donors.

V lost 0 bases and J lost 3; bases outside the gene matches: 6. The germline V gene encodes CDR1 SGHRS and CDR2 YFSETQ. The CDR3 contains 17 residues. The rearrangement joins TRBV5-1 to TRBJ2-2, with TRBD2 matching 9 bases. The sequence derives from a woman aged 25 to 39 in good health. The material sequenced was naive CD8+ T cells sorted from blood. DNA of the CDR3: TGCGCCAGCAGCTTGGGACTAGCGGAGGCCTACACCGGGGAGCTGTTTTTT. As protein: CASSLGLAEAYTGELFF.